A single sample is the source of the 17 T cell receptor beta chains below, sequenced in a study of metastatic and nonmetastatic thyroid tumors. TCRdb re-called the PCR reads via MiXCR. The data contain about 33,000 clones, roughly a sixth of them singletons. Prior to thyroid surgery, none of the patients had received any treatment. Source material: blood. These receptor sequences come from a male donor with papillary thyroid cancer or a benign thyroid nodule (not recorded which). Some clones in this sample may be carry-over from other donors' samples.

This clone rates as medium-sized. This chain uses TRBV27 with TRBJ2-7; 11 bases are a match to TRBD2. Looked up from germline, CDR1 is MNHEY and CDR2 is SMNVEV (reference sequence). Trimming at V came to 5 bases and at J to 4 bases, leaving 7 bases not matched to a gene. This CDR3 has 15 amino acids. The CDR3 sequence is CASSLSGRAGYEQYF. In nucleotides, the CDR3 is TGTGCCAGCAGTCTTAGCGGGAGGGCCGGTTACGAGCAGTACTTC.

This clone was observed at least ten times. The chain combines TRBV13 with TRBJ2-1; 9 nucleotides match TRBD1. Per germline, CDR1 PRHDT and CDR2 FYEKMQ (reference sequence). The V and J ends lost 5 bases and 5 bases, in that order; junction bases with no gene match: 7. CDR3 length: 15 amino acids. The CDR3 region is CASSRGDRDDNEQFF. DNA of the CDR3: TGTGCCAGCAGCCGAGGGGACAGGGACGACAATGAGCAGTTCTTC.

This clone was detected ten times or more. This sample includes further DNA sequences coding for the same CDR3. The CDR3 region is CSAGTGRVGSPLHF. Written as DNA, the CDR3 is TGCAGTGCTGGGACAGGGCGGGTTGGATCACCCCTCCACTTT. The rearrangement links TRBV20-1 to TRBJ1-6, with TRBD1 matching 9 bases. This CDR3 region has 14 residues. Germline V gene sequence: CDR1 DFQATT, CDR2 SNEGSKA (reference sequence). Losses at the gene ends were 5 bases for V and 10 bases for J; bases not matched to a gene: 9.

This clone was detected ten times or more. The chain uses TRBV30 and TRBJ2-2; no definite D call. V gave up 2 bases and J gave up 5 bases, with 12 bases separating them. CDR1 GTSNPN and CDR2 SVGIG come from the germline V gene (reference sequence). CDR3 length equals 14 residues. Written as DNA, the CDR3 is TGTGCCTGGAGTTCTGGGTTGAGGACCGGGGAGCTGTTTTTT. It yields the protein CAWSSGLRTGELFF.

This clone was found many times. Just one base apart from a much larger clone, this may be a read error. This is likely a read error, given that the CDR3 carries no conserved phenylalanine or tryptophan at its end. The chain links TRBV27 to TRBJ2-7; D possibly corresponds to TRBD1 (5 bases). The CDR3 has 17 amino acids. Trimming removed 6 bases from V and 2 bases from J, with 23 bases in between. Germline CDR1 reads MNHEY; CDR2 reads SMNVEV (reference sequence). CDR3 protein: CASSYLKAGSMPYEQYL. The CDR3 nucleotides read TGTGCCAGCAGCTACTTGAAAGCAGGGTCGATGCCCTACGAGCAGTACCTC.

The rearrangement uses TRBV6-1 and TRBJ1-2; 9 bases line up with TRBD1. V dropped 3 bases and J dropped 1; count of bases not matched to a gene: 3. The CDR3 runs 15 residues. The germline CDR1 and CDR2 sequences are MNHNS and SASEGT. As DNA, the CDR3 is TGTGCCAGCAGTGACGGGACAGGGATTAACTATGGCTACACCTTC. It codes for CASSDGTGINYGYTF.

This clone was seen at least ten times. The chain uses TRBV28 and TRBJ1-2; D is perhaps TRBD1 (5 bases). CDR1 and CDR2 from the germline V gene are MDHEN and SYDVKM. V gave up 6 bases and J gave up 12 bases, with 14 bases separating them. The CDR3 totals 11 residues. Here the CDR3 reads CASRFGRRDTF. DNA for the CDR3: TGTGCCAGCAGGTTCGGCCGCAGGGACACCTTC.

Comments on this clone: Germline and junction disagree at one end, which may indicate a read error. This chain uses TRBV9 with TRBJ2-2; D unclear. The CDR3 runs 16 residues. Germline V gene sequence: CDR1 SGDLS, CDR2 YYNGEE. In nucleotides, the CDR3 is TGTGCCATCAGCGTAGTAACCGTCGCGAACACCGGGGAGCTGTTTTTT. Its translation: CAISVVTVANTGELFF. The whole variable domain, remainder taken from reference TRBV9 and TRBJ2-2, is DSGVTQTPKHLITATGQRVTLRCSPRSGDLSVYWYQQSLDQGLQFLIQYYNGEERAKGNILERFSAQQFPDLHSELNLSSLELGDSALYFCAISVVTVANTGELFFGEGSRLTVL.

The V call is TRBV30, the J call TRBJ2-7; D not certain. Between the trimmed V and J ends, which lost 0 bases and 3 bases, there was a span of 15 bases. This CDR3 has 15 residues. Looked up from germline, CDR1 is GTSNPN and CDR2 is SVGIG (reference sequence). The CDR3 sequence is CAWSVGYLVDYEQYF. CDR3 nucleotide sequence: TGTGCCTGGAGTGTCGGCTACCTGGTTGACTACGAGCAGTACTTC.

This clone was observed many times. A much larger clonotype is one base distant, so this may be a read error. This chain connects TRBV12-3 or TRBV12-4 to TRBJ1-2; perhaps TRBD1 as D (6 bases). The V and J ends lost 7 bases and 0 bases respectively, with 9 bases between them. This CDR3 spans 13 amino acids. The CDR3 region is CASTGTTNYGYTF. The CDR3 DNA reads TGTGCCAGCACCGGGACAACTAACTATGGCTACACCTTC.

This clone came up many times. CDR3 protein: CASSLGGIYTGELFF. The CDR3 region has the DNA TGTGCCAGCAGTTTGGGTGGGATTTACACCGGGGAGCTGTTTTTT. The chain joins TRBV12-3 or TRBV12-4 to TRBJ2-2, with unresolved D. CDR3 length: 15 amino acids. V lost 3 bases, J lost 3 bases, and 11 bases lay in between.

On this clone: A clone one base away is much larger, so this may be a read error. The rearrangement joins TRBV2 to TRBJ2-5; 8 bases map to TRBD2. This CDR3 comprises 15 residues. Trimming took 4 bases from V and 7 from J; bases not matched to a gene: 11. CDR1 is SNHLY and CDR2 is FYNNEI in the germline V gene. CDR3 coding DNA: TGTGCCAGCAGTGGGGTAGCGGGGTTCCAAAGGACCCAGTACTTC. Its protein is CASSGVAGFQRTQYF.

At least ten counts were recorded for this clone. V is TRBV29-1 and J is TRBJ1-2; TRBD1 agrees at 7 bases. After removal of 4 bases from V and 3 bases from J, the junction contained 5 bases not matched to a gene. This CDR3 is 13 amino acids long. Germline V gene data show CDR1 as SQVTM and CDR2 as ANQGSEA. CDR3 nucleotides: TGCAGCGTTGGGACCGGGACAGACTATGGCTACACCTTC. It is translated as CSVGTGTDYGYTF.

J is TRBJ2-1 and V is TRBV12-5; no definite D call. Trimming cost V 7 bases and J 8 bases, with 21 bases left between them. Germline V gives CDR1 LGHNT, CDR2 FRNRAP. This CDR3 spans 15 amino acids. CDR3 bases: TGTGCTAGTGCCCTCCGGCCAGTGGGAACCGATGAGCAGTTCTTC. It specifies CASALRPVGTDEQFF.

This rearrangement joins TRBV7-9 to TRBJ1-1; D is perhaps TRBD1 (6 bases). Germline V gene lookup returns CDR1 SEHNR and CDR2 FQNEAQ (reference sequence). V was clipped by 1 base and J by 10 bases, with 13 bases between them. This CDR3 spans 13 amino acids. The CDR3 sequence is CASSLGQPRGAFF. CDR3 DNA sequence: TGTGCCAGCAGCTTAGGACAGCCCAGGGGAGCTTTCTTT.

This clone was seen a few times. J is TRBJ2-2 and V is TRBV6-1, with D unclear. This CDR3 is 14 amino acids long. The V gene's germline CDR1 is MNHNS and CDR2 SASEGT. Trimming shortened V by 1 base and J by 3 bases, and 6 bases separated the two germline ends. The CDR3 nucleotides are TGTGCCAGCAGTGAAGTGAGAGACACCGGGGAGCTGTTTTTT. It specifies CASSEVRDTGELFF.

As concerns this clone: The junction departs from germline at one end; a sequencing error may be responsible. J is TRBJ2-7 and V is TRBV7-2, with D uncertain. Per the germline V gene, CDR1 is SGHTA and CDR2 is FQGNSA. The CDR3 runs to 14 residues. CDR3 sequence (DNA): TGCGCCAGCAGCTTGACCAAAAAAGCCTACGAGCAGTACTTC. Translation gives CASSLTKKAYEQYF.